The 18 T cell receptor beta chains below were found in one sample sequenced in a study of identical twins. TCRdb reprocessed the 5' RACE reads via MiXCR and lists one record per CDR3 protein. This table has fewer than 450,000 distinct CDR3 sequences, about 10% appearing once. The sequencing input was naive T cells sorted from blood. These TCRs come from a woman aged 45-60 years in good health.

This clonotype was observed a handful of times. The chain couples TRBV6-5 to TRBJ1-4, with a weak D call TRBD1 (5 bases). V lost 2 bases and J 0 bases, leaving 13 bases between the germline ends. This CDR3 region has 17 residues. The germline V gene encodes CDR1 MNHEY and CDR2 SVGAGI. The CDR3 DNA sequence: TGTGCCAGCAGTTACCGGCCGGGGACTGCAACTAATGAAAAACTGTTTTTT. Protein: CASSYRPGTATNEKLFF.

The V call is TRBV6-5, the J call TRBJ2-5; D is uncertain. This CDR3 is built from 14 residues. The germline CDR1 and CDR2 sequences are MNHEY and SVGAGI. V was trimmed by 6 bases and J by 5 bases, leaving 16 bases between them. The CDR3 spells CASSLNLGWETQYF. The CDR3 bases are TGTGCCAGCAGCCTTAATCTCGGGTGGGAGACCCAGTACTTC.

Concerning this clonotype: A junction boundary mismatches the germline segment, possibly from a read error. The genes are TRBV5-4 and TRBJ1-3, with 7 bases that match TRBD1. Germline V lookup: CDR1 SGHNT, CDR2 YYREEE (reference sequence). This CDR3 region has 15 residues. The CDR3 sequence is CASSFPGQSGDTIYF. CDR3 bases: TGTGCCAGCAGCTTCCCGGGACAGAGTGGAGACACCATATATTTT.

This clonotype was observed many times. The rearrangement joins TRBV14 to TRBJ2-7; 10 bases are a match to TRBD2. CDR1 SGHDN and CDR2 FVKESK come from the germline V gene. The CDR3 consists of 18 residues. V trimming: 1 base; J trimming: 7 bases; junction bases outside the gene matches: 16. CDR3 sequence reads: CASSQVQSLAGEGNEQYF. DNA of the CDR3: TGTGCCAGCAGCCAAGTTCAAAGCCTAGCGGGGGAAGGTAATGAGCAGTACTTC.

This clonotype was picked up many times. V is TRBV29-1 and J is TRBJ2-3, with a weak D call TRBD2 (7 bases). Trimming cost V 4 bases and J 5 bases, with 13 bases left between them. The CDR3 loop spans 13 amino acids. The germline gives CDR1 SQVTM, CDR2 ANQGSEA. DNA of the CDR3: TGCAGCGTTGGAACAGGGAGGGGAGATACGCAGTATTTT. Residues: CSVGTGRGDTQYF.

Ten or more counts support this clonotype. This sequence joins TRBV5-1 and TRBJ2-7, with 7 bases identical to TRBD2. CDR1 and CDR2 (germline): SGHRS, YFSETQ. V lost 4 bases, J lost 4 bases, and 14 bases stayed unmatched. This CDR3 region has 16 residues. The CDR3: CASSPELTSRPYEQYF. The CDR3 nucleotides are TGCGCCAGCAGCCCGGAATTGACTAGCAGACCTTACGAGCAGTACTTC.

V and J are TRBV12-3 or TRBV12-4 and TRBJ1-1; possible D gene TRBD1, 5 bases. V was cut by 3 bases and J by 6 bases, with 8 bases left in between. The CDR3 extends over 12 amino acids. CDR3 sequence (DNA): TGTGCCAGCAGTTTGACAGTCGCTGAAGCTTTCTTT. Translating it yields CASSLTVAEAFF.

This clonotype came up a few times. V gene TRBV12-3 or TRBV12-4 combines with J gene TRBJ2-3; the D gene is possibly TRBD2 (5 bases). The CDR3 sequence is 14 residues long. Trimming shortened V by 6 bases and J by 5 bases, and 15 bases separated the two germline ends. Here the CDR3 reads CASRELGLGDTQYF. CDR3 coding DNA: TGTGCCAGCAGGGAACTAGGGTTGGGAGATACGCAGTATTTT.

This clonotype showed up many times. The chain employs TRBV27 and TRBJ2-6; D is uncertain. The V end was cut by 0 bases, the J end by 4 bases, with 7 bases between. The germline CDR1 and CDR2 sequences are MNHEY and SMNVEV (reference sequence). CDR3 length: 15 amino acids. The chain's CDR3 is CASSLSHPGANVLTF. The CDR3 region has the DNA TGTGCCAGCAGTTTATCGCACCCGGGGGCCAACGTCCTGACTTTC.

The chain recombines TRBV2 with TRBJ2-2, with TRBD2 identical over 10 bases. This CDR3 region has 15 residues. J was trimmed by 5 bases and V by 6 bases; bases with no gene match: 6. CDR1 SNHLY and CDR2 FYNNEI come from the germline V gene. For the CDR3, the DNA is TGTGCCAGCAGCATTAGCGGGAGGATAACCGGGGAGCTGTTTTTT. This encodes CASSISGRITGELFF.

This clonotype has a handful of counts. V and J are TRBV7-8 and TRBJ2-3; 13 nucleotides agree with TRBD2. This CDR3 region has 13 residues. J gave up 4 bases and V 8 bases, and 0 bases lay outside the gene matches. Germline V gene sequence: CDR1 SGHVS, CDR2 FQNEAQ. The CDR3 bases are TGTGCCAGCGGACTAGCGGGAGCAGATACGCAGTATTTT. Its protein is CASGLAGADTQYF.

In its sample, this clonotype was seen many times. V is TRBV11-2 and J is TRBJ2-3, with TRBD1 identical over 8 bases. The CDR3 extends over 16 amino acids. Germline V CDR1 and CDR2: SGHAT, FQNNGV. Trimming at V came to 6 bases and at J to 1 base, leaving 9 bases not matched to a gene. The CDR3 DNA reads TGTGCCAGCAGAAAAATGCCGGGACAGGGCACAGATACGCAGTATTTT. Encoded protein: CASRKMPGQGTDTQYF. The complete variable domain, with remaining parts taken from reference TRBV11-2 and TRBJ2-3, reads EAGVAQSPRYKIIEKRQSVAFWCNPISGHATLYWYQQILGQGPKLLIQFQNNGVVDDSQLPKDRFSAERLKGVDSTLKIQPAKLEDSAVYLCASRKMPGQGTDTQYFGPGTRLTVL.

The gene calls are TRBV29-1 and TRBJ2-3; TRBD2 aligns across 7 bases. The CDR3 has 16 residues. The V and J ends lost 8 bases and 2 bases, in that order; junction bases with no gene match: 16. Per germline, CDR1 SQVTM and CDR2 ANQGSEA. The CDR3, as DNA: TGCAGCACAAGGGGAGGCGCTAGCGGCTCCACAGATACGCAGTATTTT. This gives the protein CSTRGGASGSTDTQYF.

The V call is TRBV4-1, the J call TRBJ2-1; 9 nucleotides match TRBD2. Germline V gives CDR1 MGHRA, CDR2 YSYEKL. Germline trimming cut 8 bases from V and 7 bases from J; bases unmatched to any gene: 6. The CDR3 runs 13 residues. The chain's CDR3 is CASQTSGTNEQFF. CDR3 in DNA: TGCGCCAGCCAGACTAGCGGAACTAATGAGCAGTTCTTC.

A word on this clonotype: One end of the junction does not line up with germline, which may come from a read error. The V and J genes are TRBV6-5 and TRBJ2-3; 8 bases are shared with TRBD1. The CDR3 runs to 15 residues. Germline V gene sequence: CDR1 MNHEY, CDR2 SVGAGI. CDR3 DNA: TGTTCCAGCCGTGAATGGCCAGGGGGCTCAGATACGCAGTATTTT. Translating gives CSSREWPGGSDTQYF.

This clonotype has just a few counts. V is TRBV6-4 and J is TRBJ2-1; 8 nucleotides match TRBD1. CDR3 length: 17 amino acids. V lost 0 bases and J lost 7; bases outside the gene matches: 11. The germline V gene has CDR1 MRHNA and CDR2 SNTAGT. As DNA, the CDR3 is TGTGCCAGCAGTGACTCCCCCGTGACAGGGGCGCGGAATGAGCAGTTCTTC. Amino acids: CASSDSPVTGARNEQFF.

This clonotype was seen a handful of times. This chain uses TRBV5-1 with TRBJ2-2; 10 bases map to TRBD2. Per germline, CDR1 SGHRS and CDR2 YFSETQ. V dropped 6 bases and J dropped 3; count of bases not matched to a gene: 5. CDR3 size: 15 residues. Here the CDR3 DNA reads TGCGCCAGCACCTTCCTAGCGGGAGACACCGGGGAGCTGTTTTTT. It specifies CASTFLAGDTGELFF.

This clonotype was detected many times. The chain uses TRBV4-1 and TRBJ2-3, with 7 bases identical to TRBD2. CDR1 is MGHRA, CDR2 YSYEKL, per germline. This CDR3 has 15 amino acids. V shed 8 bases and J 2 bases; nucleotides not matched to a gene: 10. The CDR3 loop reads CASAFSGTSTDTQYF. The DNA of the CDR3 is TGCGCCAGCGCCTTCAGCGGGACCTCCACAGATACGCAGTATTTT.